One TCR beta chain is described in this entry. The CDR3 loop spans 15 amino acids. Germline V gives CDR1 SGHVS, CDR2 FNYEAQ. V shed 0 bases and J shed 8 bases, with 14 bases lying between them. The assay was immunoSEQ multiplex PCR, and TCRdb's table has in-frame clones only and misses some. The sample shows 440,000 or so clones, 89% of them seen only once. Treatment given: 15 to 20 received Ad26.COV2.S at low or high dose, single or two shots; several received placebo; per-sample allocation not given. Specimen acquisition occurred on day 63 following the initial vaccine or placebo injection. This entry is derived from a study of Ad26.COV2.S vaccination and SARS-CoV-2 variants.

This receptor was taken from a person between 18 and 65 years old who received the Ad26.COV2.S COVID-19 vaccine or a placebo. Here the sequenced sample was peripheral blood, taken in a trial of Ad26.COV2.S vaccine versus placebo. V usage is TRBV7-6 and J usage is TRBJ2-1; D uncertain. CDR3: CASSLAYDKVDEQFF. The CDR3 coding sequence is TGTGCCAGCAGCTTAGCGTATGACAAGGTCGATGAGCAGTTCTTC.